One and the same sample provided the 15 T cell receptor beta chains below, sequenced in a study of blood T cell repertoires in COVID-19. The repertoire was sequenced with immunoSEQ multiplex PCR; TCRdb's copy has only in-frame clones and lacks some. The sample carries some 160,000 clones, 83% recorded once. Sequenced: peripheral blood. Every receptor here comes from a woman older than 75 with acute or convalescent COVID-19.

The chain links TRBV6-6 to TRBJ1-4; D gene uncertain. V was pared by 6 bases and J by 7 bases, with 12 bases between. CDR3 length: 13 residues. From germline, CDR1 is MNHNY and CDR2 SVGAGI (reference sequence). As DNA, the CDR3 is TGTGCCAGCAGCGGCGGCTATGGTGAAAAACTGTTTTTT. This codes for CASSGGYGEKLFF.

The V call is TRBV5-4, the J call TRBJ2-3, with a possible D match to TRBD1 (6 bases). This CDR3 is 14 amino acids long. Germline lookup yields CDR1 SGHNT and CDR2 YYREEE (reference sequence). The ends were cut back, 4 bases at V and 3 bases at J, with 12 bases in the middle. CDR3 nucleotides: TGTGCCAGCAGCCTGGACAGATGGACAGATACGCAGTATTTT. It encodes CASSLDRWTDTQYF.

The chain uses TRBV27 and TRBJ1-1; 11 bases match TRBD1. Germline CDR1 and CDR2: MNHEY and SMNVEV (reference sequence). There are 17 residues in the CDR3. V trimming: 3 bases; J trimming: 5 bases; junction bases outside the gene matches: 11. The CDR3 nucleotides read TGTGCCAGCAGTTTGGGTCCCGCGGGACAGGGGGGAACTGAAGCTTTCTTT. Protein sequence: CASSLGPAGQGGTEAFF.

The rearrangement links TRBV7-9 to TRBJ2-3; D possibly corresponds to TRBD1 (6 bases). This CDR3 comprises 14 residues. V dropped 1 base and J dropped 5 bases, with 10 bases sitting between them. Germline CDR1 and CDR2: SEHNR and FQNEAQ (reference sequence). Written as DNA, the CDR3 is TGTGCCAGCAGCTTAGTCCAGGGGTTAGATACGCAGTATTTT. It encodes CASSLVQGLDTQYF.

V usage is TRBV6-2 or TRBV6-3 and J usage is TRBJ2-7; possible D gene TRBD2, 5 bases. V was cut by 4 bases and J by 2 bases, with 21 bases left in between. This CDR3 has 17 residues. In germline, CDR1 is MNHEY, CDR2 SVGEGT. CDR3 residues: CASSSQGRGGYPYEQYF. CDR3 DNA: TGTGCCAGCAGTTCTCAAGGGAGAGGAGGTTACCCCTACGAGCAGTACTTC.

The V and J genes are TRBV3-1 (or the pseudogene TRBV3-2) and TRBJ2-3, with 8 bases that match TRBD1. Germline V gene data show CDR1 as LGHDT and CDR2 as YNNKEL (reference sequence). CDR3 length equals 14 residues. Trimming took 3 bases from V and 6 from J; bases not matched to a gene: 5. As DNA, the CDR3 is TGTGCCAGCAGCCATTGGACAGGGAGGGATACGCAGTATTTT. Translation: CASSHWTGRDTQYF.

The J gene is TRBJ2-7, the V gene TRBV28; perhaps TRBD1 as D (5 bases). V shed 7 bases and J shed 2 bases, with 15 bases lying between them. The germline V gene encodes CDR1 MDHEN and CDR2 SYDVKM. The CDR3 loop spans 14 amino acids. DNA of the CDR3: TGTGCCAGCACATACCAGGGCCTTACCTACGAGCAGTACTTC. Translation gives CASTYQGLTYEQYF.

The chain joins TRBV12-3 or TRBV12-4 to TRBJ2-2, with TRBD1 matching 8 bases. Unmatched junction bases numbered 5, after V lost 8 bases and J lost 6 bases. The CDR3 covers 13 residues. DNA of the CDR3: TGTGCCAGCCGGACAGGGCTGCCCGGGGAGCTGTTTTTT. Its protein is CASRTGLPGELFF.

The chain is built from TRBV14 and TRBJ1-2; 8 positions agree with TRBD1. This CDR3 has 13 residues. V gave up 6 bases and J gave up 2 bases; unmatched junction bases: 2. In germline, CDR1 is SGHDN, CDR2 FVKESK. CDR3 coding DNA: TGTGCCAGCAGTAGGGACAGGAACTATGGCTACACCTTC. Its protein is CASSRDRNYGYTF.

The rearrangement links TRBV24-1 to TRBJ2-3; D is perhaps TRBD2 (6 bases). Looked up from germline, CDR1 is KGHDR and CDR2 is SFDVKD. The CDR3 consists of 17 residues. Trimming pared 10 bases from V and 6 bases from J, leaving 28 bases between. The CDR3, as DNA: TGTGCCACGGGGGGAGAGACTCCAGAAGCAGGATTTGATACGCAGTATTTT. Translation: CATGGETPEAGFDTQYF.

The chain is built from TRBV5-4 and TRBJ1-2; 9 bases are shared with TRBD1. V dropped 4 bases and J dropped 4; count of bases not matched to a gene: 5. Germline V CDR1 and CDR2: SGHNT, YYREEE (reference sequence). The CDR3 runs 14 residues. CDR3: CASSAPGQGYGYTF. Here the CDR3 DNA reads TGTGCCAGCAGCGCACCGGGACAGGGCTATGGCTACACCTTC.

This clone was recorded a few times. The V call is TRBV5-1, the J call TRBJ2-7; 10 bases align to TRBD2. V trimming: 0 bases; J trimming: 0 bases; junction bases outside the gene matches: 9. The CDR3 has 18 amino acids. Germline CDR1 and CDR2: SGHRS and YFSETQ. The CDR3 DNA follows: TGCGCCAGCAGCTTGGACCCCTCTAGCGGGGGCCTCTCCTACGAGCAGTACTTC. Protein sequence: CASSLDPSSGGLSYEQYF.

V usage is TRBV5-5 and J usage is TRBJ1-1; 8 nucleotides align to TRBD1. CDR1 is SGHKS, CDR2 YYEKEE, per germline (reference sequence). The CDR3 spans 15 residues. V trimming: 1 base; J trimming: 1 base; junction bases outside the gene matches: 3. This chain's CDR3 is CASSLYGQGNTEAFF. CDR3 in DNA: TGTGCCAGCAGCTTGTATGGACAGGGGAACACTGAAGCTTTCTTT. The whole variable domain, remainder taken from reference TRBV5-5 and TRBJ1-1, is DAGVTQSPTHLIKTRGQQVTLRCSPISGHKSVSWYQQVLGQGPQFIFQYYEKEERGRGNFPDRFSARQFPNYSSELNVNALLLGDSALYLCASSLYGQGNTEAFFGQGTRLTVV.

The chain employs TRBV5-1 and TRBJ2-1; maybe TRBD2 (5 bases). Trimming took 7 bases from V and 6 from J, leaving 20 bases between them. Germline V gene sequence: CDR1 SGHRS, CDR2 YFSETQ. The CDR3 runs 15 residues. The DNA for the CDR3 is TGCGCCAGCGGAGCACCGGGAACGGTGTCCAATGAGCAGTTCTTC. Translating gives CASGAPGTVSNEQFF.

The chain recombines TRBV5-1 with TRBJ2-5, with a tentative D call TRBD1 (5 bases). The germline gives CDR1 SGHRS, CDR2 YFSETQ. The CDR3 contains 13 residues. V gave up 2 bases and J gave up 7 bases, with 12 bases separating them. CDR3 amino acids: CASSFRREGTQYF. CDR3 DNA: TGCGCCAGCAGCTTTCGCAGGGAAGGGACCCAGTACTTC. The full variable domain, completed using reference TRBV5-1 and TRBJ2-5, is KAGVTQTPRYLIKTRGQQVTLSCSPISGHRSVSWYQQTPGQGLQFLFEYFSETQRNKGNFPGRFSGRQFSNSRSEMNVSTLELGDSALYLCASSFRREGTQYFGPGTRLLVL.